The 27 T cell receptor beta chains given below trace back to one sample, sequenced in a study of memory CD4+ T cells and cytomegalovirus serostatus (dated by TCRdb to the late 2010s). The library was prepared using the immunoSEQ multiplex PCR assay. Drawn from immuneACCESS, this table holds only the in-frame rearrangements with V and J called that TCRdb kept. Clones are partly lost; checked studies trace under half to an unresolved V gene and leave the rest unexplained. This sample lists about 58,000 clones; roughly 84% were detected once. Together, the top ten hold roughly 0.5% of the sample. A FACSAria II was used to sort memory CD4+ T cells, defined as single viable CD3+CD4+CD8-CD45RO+ cells. Sequenced input: memory CD4+ T cells from blood. These receptors all come from an adult in good health and CMV-seronegative. Some clones in this sample may be carry-over from other donors' samples.

This rearrangement joins TRBV19 to TRBJ2-6; no definite D call. This CDR3 is 14 amino acids long. V was cut by 4 bases and J by 4 bases, with 8 bases left in between. Germline V CDR1 and CDR2: LNHDA, SQIVND (reference sequence). CDR3 sequence (DNA): TGTGCCAGTAGTAGTAGCCTCGGGGCCAACGTCCTGACTTTC. Protein product: CASSSSLGANVLTF.

This chain uses TRBV2 with TRBJ2-5, with unresolved D. The CDR3 runs to 11 residues. Looked up from germline, CDR1 is SNHLY and CDR2 is FYNNEI. Trimming shortened V by 9 bases and J by 3 bases, and 8 bases separated the two germline ends. The chain's CDR3 is CASAREETQYF. The DNA for the CDR3 is TGTGCCAGTGCAAGGGAAGAGACCCAGTACTTC.

This clone turned up a few times. J is TRBJ2-5 and V is TRBV7-2, with D hard to call. Germline lookup yields CDR1 SGHTA and CDR2 FQGNSA. The V gene lost 0 bases and the J gene lost 9 bases, with 8 bases spanning the gap. The CDR3 has 12 amino acids. CDR3 nucleotide sequence: TGTGCCAGCAGCTTAGCGTTAGAACCCCAGTACTTC. The encoded protein is CASSLALEPQYF.

The gene calls are TRBV28 and TRBJ2-5; weak D call: TRBD1 (6 bases). Germline V lookup: CDR1 MDHEN, CDR2 SYDVKM. Trimming removed 3 bases from V and 1 base from J, with 15 bases in between. The CDR3 consists of 16 residues. The CDR3, as DNA: TGTGCCAGCAGTTTTGGCAGGGGTGCGCGCCAAGAGACCCAGTACTTC. Protein sequence: CASSFGRGARQETQYF.

V is TRBV4-3 and J is TRBJ1-6; D gene uncertain. The CDR3 consists of 14 residues. Germline CDR1 and CDR2: LGHNA and YSLEER. Trimming took 0 bases from V and 9 from J, leaving 9 bases between them. CDR3 sequence (DNA): TGCGCCAGCAGCCAAGAAGGGATCGGTTCACCCCTCCACTTT. Translation: CASSQEGIGSPLHF.

This chain uses TRBV7-8 with TRBJ2-2; 7 nucleotides agree with TRBD2. The germline V gene encodes CDR1 SGHVS and CDR2 FQNEAQ. The V segment lost 5 bases and the J segment 4 bases; nucleotides outside the gene matches: 13. This CDR3 region has 17 residues. Here the CDR3 reads CASSLRGGSGPTGELFF. The CDR3 DNA is TGTGCCAGCAGCCTACGTGGCGGGAGCGGTCCCACCGGGGAGCTGTTTTTT.

CDR3 protein: CASSAGTFTEAFF. The CDR3 region has the DNA TGTGCCAGCAGCGCCGGGACATTTACTGAAGCTTTCTTT. V and J are TRBV9 and TRBJ1-1; D perhaps matches TRBD1 (6 bases). V lost 3 bases and J 5 bases, leaving 11 bases between the germline ends. Germline CDR1 is SGDLS and CDR2 is YYNGEE. The CDR3 consists of 13 residues.

The chain combines TRBV28 with TRBJ1-4; 7 bases align to TRBD1. The CDR3 has 15 amino acids. Germline-derived CDR1 and CDR2 are MDHEN and SYDVKM. Trimming took 3 bases from V and 6 from J; bases not matched to a gene: 7. The CDR3 DNA follows: TGTGCCAGCAGTTTCTCCCGACAGGGATATGAAAAACTGTTTTTT. Its protein is CASSFSRQGYEKLFF.

The V gene is TRBV20-1, the J gene TRBJ2-1; D gene unclear. There are 11 residues in the CDR3. Trimming removed 5 bases from V and 10 bases from J, with 12 bases in between. Per germline, CDR1 DFQATT and CDR2 SNEGSKA (reference sequence). CDR3: CSARGPIEQFF. The CDR3 DNA follows: TGCAGTGCTCGCGGACCGATCGAGCAGTTCTTC.

This chain uses TRBV29-1 with TRBJ2-5; TRBD2 agrees at 12 bases. Trimming cost V 2 bases and J 5 bases; bases outside gene matches: 21. The CDR3 sequence is 20 residues long. Germline CDR1 is SQVTM and CDR2 is ANQGSEA. CDR3 sequence reads: CSVEPGGGVLAGGQRETQYF. In nucleotides, the CDR3 is TGCAGCGTTGAACCGGGGGGGGGTGTACTAGCGGGAGGTCAGCGGGAGACCCAGTACTTC.

The chain links TRBV28 to TRBJ1-2; TRBD1 matches at 9 bases. The CDR3 spans 15 residues. CDR1 and CDR2 from the germline V gene are MDHEN and SYDVKM. The J segment lost 6 bases and the V segment lost 3 bases, leaving 8 bases of the junction unmatched. The CDR3 region has the DNA TGTGCCAGCAGTTTGGGGGGACAGGGAGTCCATGGCTACACCTTC. Protein: CASSLGGQGVHGYTF.

The chain couples TRBV28 to TRBJ1-6; tentative D call: TRBD1 (6 bases). The V gene lost 7 bases and the J gene lost 4 bases, with 17 bases spanning the gap. The CDR3 is 16 amino acids. Germline V gene sequence: CDR1 MDHEN, CDR2 SYDVKM. CDR3 loop: CASKQLVGQYNSPLHF. CDR3 bases: TGTGCCAGCAAACAGTTGGTAGGACAGTATAATTCACCCCTCCACTTT.

This chain uses TRBV5-1 with TRBJ1-2; a weak D match, TRBD1 (6 bases). Germline assignment: CDR1 SGHRS and CDR2 YFSETQ. The CDR3 has 16 amino acids. Trimming removed 0 bases from V and 0 bases from J, with 12 bases in between. The CDR3 protein is CASSLAGGRANYGYTF. The DNA of the CDR3 is TGCGCCAGCAGCTTGGCTGGGGGCAGAGCTAACTATGGCTACACCTTC.

The chain has TRBV7-7 and TRBJ2-3; 9 bases match TRBD1. Germline values: CDR1 SSHAT, CDR2 FNYEAQ (reference sequence). This CDR3 has 15 residues. The V gene end was trimmed by 5 bases and the J gene end by 4 bases; junction bases not matched to a gene: 7. As DNA, the CDR3 is TGTGCCAGCAGCCCCGGGACAGGGTGGCCAGATACGCAGTATTTT. Encoded protein: CASSPGTGWPDTQYF.

CDR3: CSVLQGEKLFF. The CDR3 nucleotides are TGCAGCGTTTTACAAGGAGAAAAACTGTTTTTT. The chain employs TRBV29-1 and TRBJ1-4; D not certain. CDR3 length equals 11 residues. The germline gives CDR1 SQVTM, CDR2 ANQGSEA. With 5 bases removed from V and 8 bases from J, the gap between germline ends came to 9 bases. Supplemented by reference TRBV29-1 and TRBJ1-4, the full variable domain reads SAVISQKPSRDICQRGTSLTIQCQVDSQVTMMFWYRQQPGQSLTLIATANQGSEATYESGFVIDKFPISRPNLTFSTLTVSNMSPEDSSIYLCSVLQGEKLFFGSGTQLSVL.

CDR3 in DNA: TGTGCCAGCAGCCGGGACGGATTTGGCTACACCTTC. Protein sequence: CASSRDGFGYTF. J is TRBJ1-2 and V is TRBV5-4, with a weak D call TRBD1 (5 bases). CDR3 length: 12 residues. Germline-derived CDR1 and CDR2 are SGHNT and YYREEE (reference sequence). V was clipped by 4 bases and J by 7 bases, with 11 bases between them. The full variable domain, rest sourced from reference TRBV5-4 and TRBJ1-2, is ETGVTQSPTHLIKTRGQQVTLRCSSQSGHNTVSWYQQALGQGPQFIFQYYREEENGRGNFPPRFSGLQFPNYSSELNVNALELDDSALYLCASSRDGFGYTFGSGTRLTVV.

The rearrangement links TRBV4-3 to TRBJ2-5; 14 nucleotides agree with TRBD2. CDR3 length: 18 amino acids. Germline-derived CDR1 and CDR2 are LGHNA and YSLEER. V shed 0 bases, J shed 1 base, and the junction held 4 bases outside the gene matches. CDR3 bases: TGCGCCAGCAGCCAAGATCTCGGACTAGCGGGAGGCCAAGAGACCCAGTACTTC. This codes for CASSQDLGLAGGQETQYF.

This sequence joins TRBV19 and TRBJ1-2; D possibly corresponds to TRBD1 (6 bases). V gave up 5 bases and J gave up 4 bases, with 11 bases separating them. The CDR3 sequence is 13 residues long. CDR1 and CDR2 from the germline V gene are LNHDA and SQIVND (reference sequence). The DNA for the CDR3 is TGTGCCAGTAGTCCACAGGGAACCTATGGCTACACCTTC. It specifies CASSPQGTYGYTF.

CDR3 amino acids: CASSPQGTDGYTF. The CDR3, as DNA: TGTGCCAGTAGTCCACAGGGAACGGATGGCTACACCTTC. The chain recombines TRBV19 with TRBJ1-2, with D possibly TRBD1 on 6 matching bases. Trimming shortened V by 5 bases and J by 6 bases, and 13 bases separated the two germline ends. CDR1 is LNHDA, CDR2 SQIVND, per germline (reference sequence). The CDR3 has 13 residues.

CDR3 protein: CASHAGPGTEAFF. DNA for the CDR3: TGTGCCAGCCATGCGGGGCCGGGGACTGAAGCTTTCTTT. The chain carries TRBV9 and TRBJ1-1, with D perhaps TRBD1 (5 bases). CDR3 size: 13 residues. CDR1 and CDR2 from the germline V gene are SGDLS and YYNGEE. V lost 7 bases and J 5 bases, leaving 15 bases between the germline ends.

The gene calls are TRBV6-1 and TRBJ1-5; D is ambiguous. CDR1 and CDR2 from the germline V gene are MNHNS and SASEGT. The CDR3 is 11 amino acids. The V end was cut by 8 bases, the J end by 5 bases, with 7 bases between. DNA for the CDR3: TGTGCCAGCGGCTTCGATCAGCCCCAGCATTTT. Translated: CASGFDQPQHF.

V gene TRBV28 combines with J gene TRBJ2-7; D ambiguous. CDR3 size: 12 residues. V was clipped by 6 bases and J by 6 bases, with 12 bases between them. Germline V gives CDR1 MDHEN, CDR2 SYDVKM. CDR3 bases: TGTGCCAGCAGCTCTGCTTTCGGCGAGCAGTACTTC. It yields the protein CASSSAFGEQYF.

The V call is TRBV21-1, the J call TRBJ1-5; TRBD1, the table's D call, lacks a check against the DNA. TRBV21-1 represents a pseudogene. This CDR3 comprises 16 residues. Written as DNA, the CDR3 is TGTGCCAGCAGCCCTTTCCGACAGGGGTGGAATCAGCCCCAGCATTTT. Translation: CASSPFRQGWNQPQHF.

The chain couples TRBV11-2 to TRBJ1-1, with a weak D call TRBD1 (5 bases). V gave up 1 base and J gave up 6 bases, with 9 bases separating them. Looked up from germline, CDR1 is SGHAT and CDR2 is FQNNGV. This CDR3 has 13 residues. CDR3: CASSLGRGPEAFF. CDR3 in DNA: TGTGCCAGCAGCTTAGGTCGGGGACCTGAAGCTTTCTTT.

This rearrangement joins TRBV5-3 to TRBJ2-3, with TRBD2 matching over 12 bases. TRBV5-3 is labeled an ORF, and its function is uncertain. The trim removed 4 bases at V and 6 bases at J, leaving 9 bases unmatched. There are 16 residues in the CDR3. The CDR3 nucleotides are TGTGCCAGAAGCAAACGCCGACTAGCGGGAGTTGATACGCAGTATTTT. Residues: CARSKRRLAGVDTQYF.

The V and J genes are TRBV15 and TRBJ2-5; 8 bases match TRBD1. Germline CDR1 LNHNV, CDR2 YYDKDF (reference sequence). The V segment lost 2 bases and the J segment 2 bases; nucleotides outside the gene matches: 1. The CDR3 has 14 amino acids. Here the CDR3 reads CATSRRTGQETQYF. The CDR3 region has the DNA TGTGCCACCAGCAGACGGACAGGGCAAGAGACCCAGTACTTC.

The V gene is TRBV11-2, the J gene TRBJ2-5; TRBD1 matches 9 bases. The V and J ends lost 8 bases and 5 bases, in that order; junction bases with no gene match: 3. This CDR3 comprises 12 residues. Germline V lookup: CDR1 SGHAT, CDR2 FQNNGV. The CDR3 nucleotides read TGTGCCAGCGACAGGGGGACGGAGACCCAGTACTTC. Encoded protein: CASDRGTETQYF.